This T cell receptor beta chain was recovered during a study of response to subunit inactivated influenza vaccine. Findings and caveats of the study: It was suggested by the authors that few new T cells are recruited by each seasonal influenza vaccination.

From germline, CDR1 is LGHNA and CDR2 YSLEER. Trimming at V came to 0 bases and at J to 0 bases, leaving 10 bases not matched to a gene. This CDR3 is 18 amino acids long. TCRdb recomputed calls from the RT-PCR reads with MiXCR, one row per CDR3 protein. The top ten hold around 6.5% of the sample, which has 650,000 to 850,000 distinct CDR3 sequences, about 15% seen once. This clonotype was counted between two and nine times. Antigen specificity is unknown. The clonotype originates from a man in his fifties or sixties who received an inactivated influenza vaccine. The genes are TRBV4-3 and TRBJ2-7, with 8 bases fitting TRBD2. Sequencing used PBMCs from blood, obtained 14 to 15 days before vaccination. The CDR3 sequence: CASSQDPREGRSSYEQYF. The CDR3 bases are TGCGCCAGCAGCCAAGACCCTCGGGAGGGCCGCAGCTCCTACGAGCAGTACTTC.